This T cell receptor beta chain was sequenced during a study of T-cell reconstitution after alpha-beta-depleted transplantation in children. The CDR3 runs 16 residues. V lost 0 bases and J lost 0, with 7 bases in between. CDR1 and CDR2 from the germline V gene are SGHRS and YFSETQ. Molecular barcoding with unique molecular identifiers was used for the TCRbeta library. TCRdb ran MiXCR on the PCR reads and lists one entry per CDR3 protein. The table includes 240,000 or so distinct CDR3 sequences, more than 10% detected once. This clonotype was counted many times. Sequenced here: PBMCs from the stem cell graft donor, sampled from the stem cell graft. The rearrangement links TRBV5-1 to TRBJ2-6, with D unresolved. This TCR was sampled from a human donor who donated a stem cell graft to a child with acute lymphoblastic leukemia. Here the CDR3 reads CASSLASYSGANVLTF. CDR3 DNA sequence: TGCGCCAGCAGCTTGGCGAGTTACTCTGGGGCCAACGTCCTGACTTTC. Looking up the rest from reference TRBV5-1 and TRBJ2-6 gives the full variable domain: KAGVTQTPRYLIKTRGQQVTLSCSPISGHRSVSWYQQTPGQGLQFLFEYFSETQRNKGNFPGRFSGRQFSNSRSEMNVSTLELGDSALYLCASSLASYSGANVLTFGAGSRLTVL.